Below, 16 T cell receptor beta chains from the same sample are listed, as sequenced in a study of cytomegalovirus exposure and HLA in healthy donors. Assay used: immunoSEQ multiplex PCR; TCRdb lists only in-frame clones, some missing. Of some 120,000 clones in the sample, roughly 90% were seen once. The specimen sequenced was PBMCs. The receptor set was obtained from a woman younger than 35 in good health and CMV-seronegative.

The J gene is TRBJ2-5, the V gene TRBV27; the match to TRBD2 covers 7 bases. J was trimmed by 1 base and V by 0 bases; bases with no gene match: 5. The germline V gene encodes CDR1 MNHEY and CDR2 SMNVEV (reference sequence). This CDR3 contains 16 residues. The DNA for the CDR3 is TGTGCCAGCAGTTTATCCCCCTTAGCGGGCCAAGAGACCCAGTACTTC. Translating gives CASSLSPLAGQETQYF.

The chain recombines TRBV5-6 with TRBJ2-1; a possible D gene is TRBD2 (5 bases). The CDR3 extends over 13 amino acids. The V gene's germline CDR1 is SGHDT and CDR2 YYEEEE. V was pared by 2 bases and J by 7 bases, with 10 bases between. The CDR3 here is CASSFEGGNEQFF. In DNA, the CDR3 is TGTGCCAGCAGCTTCGAGGGCGGGAATGAGCAGTTCTTC.

This clone occurred once. V gene TRBV20-1 combines with J gene TRBJ2-7; 8 bases agree with TRBD2. Germline CDR1 DFQATT, CDR2 SNEGSKA (reference sequence). This CDR3 comprises 11 residues. V shed 6 bases, J shed 6 bases, and the junction held 4 bases outside the gene matches. The CDR3 region is CSARGGREQYF. CDR3 sequence (DNA): TGCAGTGCCCGGGGGGGACGCGAGCAGTACTTC.

This chain uses TRBV19 with TRBJ1-2; possible D gene TRBD1, 5 bases. From germline, CDR1 is LNHDA and CDR2 SQIVND (reference sequence). The V gene lost 1 base and the J gene lost 4 bases, with 10 bases spanning the gap. This CDR3 has 14 residues. The CDR3 sequence is CASSIVGAAYGYTF. CDR3 DNA sequence: TGTGCCAGTAGTATAGTTGGGGCCGCCTATGGCTACACCTTC.

This sequence joins TRBV28 and TRBJ2-7; the D is unclear. With 3 bases removed from V and 3 bases from J, the gap between germline ends came to 15 bases. CDR1 is MDHEN, CDR2 SYDVKM, per germline. The CDR3 totals 15 residues. The CDR3 is CASSFPNDAGYEQYF. CDR3 bases: TGTGCCAGCAGTTTCCCCAACGATGCCGGCTACGAGCAGTACTTC.

V usage is TRBV4-1 and J usage is TRBJ1-1; TRBD1 agrees at 9 bases. This CDR3 spans 14 amino acids. V dropped 1 base and J dropped 4; count of bases not matched to a gene: 1. Germline loops: CDR1 MGHRA, CDR2 YSYEKL. The DNA for the CDR3 is TGCGCCAGCAGCCAAGTGGGACAGGGCACTGAAGCTTTCTTT. Its translation is CASSQVGQGTEAFF.

The V call is TRBV7-9, the J call TRBJ2-1, with D uncertain. Trimming stripped 2 bases from V and 0 bases from J, with 8 bases between. Germline V CDR1 and CDR2: SEHNR, FQNEAQ (reference sequence). CDR3 length equals 15 residues. CDR3 residues: CASSLLADSYNEQFF. The CDR3 nucleotides read TGTGCCAGCAGCTTACTGGCGGACTCCTACAATGAGCAGTTCTTC.

This chain links TRBV9 with TRBJ1-3; D not certain. Trimming shortened V by 0 bases and J by 8 bases, and 12 bases separated the two germline ends. The length of the CDR3 is 14 residues. Germline CDR1 SGDLS, CDR2 YYNGEE. The CDR3 DNA reads TGTGCCAGCAGCGTAGAATCGACTCTAGACACCATATATTTT. Residues: CASSVESTLDTIYF.

The chain couples TRBV19 to TRBJ1-1, with unresolved D. Germline V gene data show CDR1 as LNHDA and CDR2 as SQIVND (reference sequence). This CDR3 is built from 13 residues. V lost 5 bases to trimming and J lost 0 bases, with 7 bases between them. This chain's CDR3 is CASSSGVNTEAFF. Written as DNA, the CDR3 is TGTGCCAGTAGTTCCGGAGTGAACACTGAAGCTTTCTTT. Variable domain in full (rest from reference TRBV19 and TRBJ1-1): DGGITQSPKYLFRKEGQNVTLSCEQNLNHDAMYWYRQDPGQGLRLIYYSQIVNDFQKGDIAEGYSVSREKKESFPLTVTSAQKNPTAFYLCASSSGVNTEAFFGQGTRLTVV.

The chain links TRBV6-1 to TRBJ2-7; D is undetermined. From germline, CDR1 is MNHNS and CDR2 SASEGT. The CDR3 covers 14 residues. V was shortened by 3 bases and J by 6 bases, with 15 bases between the two germline ends. CDR3 sequence reads: CASSESRVFGEQYF. The CDR3 DNA is TGTGCCAGCAGTGAGAGCCGAGTGTTCGGCGAGCAGTACTTC.

The genes are TRBV9 and TRBJ2-2; 9 bases are shared with TRBD2. The CDR3 has 17 amino acids. The trim removed 0 bases at V and 3 bases at J, leaving 6 bases unmatched. The germline V gene encodes CDR1 SGDLS and CDR2 YYNGEE. The CDR3 sequence is CASSVEGVAGDTGELFF. As DNA, the CDR3 is TGTGCCAGCAGCGTAGAGGGAGTAGCGGGAGACACCGGGGAGCTGTTTTTT.

The rearrangement links TRBV5-5 to TRBJ1-2, with a possible D match to TRBD1 (6 bases). CDR1 SGHKS and CDR2 YYEKEE come from the germline V gene (reference sequence). The CDR3 covers 15 residues. Deletions cut 4 bases from V and 2 bases from J, with 15 bases between. CDR3 sequence: CASSQRGQGNYGYTF. The CDR3, as DNA: TGTGCCAGCAGCCAGCGGGGGCAGGGGAACTATGGCTACACCTTC.

This clone was recorded only once. The chain has TRBV30 and TRBJ1-2, with D perhaps TRBD1 (5 bases). The CDR3 has 12 amino acids. V was clipped by 3 bases and J by 7 bases, with 12 bases between them. Germline CDR1 reads GTSNPN; CDR2 reads SVGIG (reference sequence). Written as DNA, the CDR3 is TGTGCCTGGAGCCCCCCCGACAGTGGCTACACCTTC. Its translation is CAWSPPDSGYTF.

V gene TRBV28 combines with J gene TRBJ2-1; 7 bases are a match to TRBD2. The length of the CDR3 is 12 residues. V was clipped by 6 bases and J by 10 bases; unmatched bases: 6. CDR1 MDHEN and CDR2 SYDVKM come from the germline V gene. The CDR3 sequence: CASSRTSDEQFF. The DNA of the CDR3 is TGTGCCAGCAGCCGTACTAGCGACGAGCAGTTCTTC.

This clone appeared once. The rearrangement links TRBV28 to TRBJ1-2, with 7 bases identical to TRBD1. The germline gives CDR1 MDHEN, CDR2 SYDVKM. Germline trimming cut 6 bases from V and 8 bases from J; bases unmatched to any gene: 9. This CDR3 contains 13 residues. CDR3 loop: CASSRTGAGGYTF. In DNA, the CDR3 is TGTGCCAGCAGCCGAACAGGGGCGGGGGGCTACACCTTC.

The chain has TRBV28 and TRBJ2-7; no firm D call. The CDR3 consists of 13 residues. V lost 2 bases and J lost 4, with 9 bases in between. Germline CDR1 reads MDHEN; CDR2 reads SYDVKM. The CDR3 loop is CASSLPGPYEQYF. In nucleotides, the CDR3 is TGTGCCAGCAGTTTACCGGGTCCGTACGAGCAGTACTTC.